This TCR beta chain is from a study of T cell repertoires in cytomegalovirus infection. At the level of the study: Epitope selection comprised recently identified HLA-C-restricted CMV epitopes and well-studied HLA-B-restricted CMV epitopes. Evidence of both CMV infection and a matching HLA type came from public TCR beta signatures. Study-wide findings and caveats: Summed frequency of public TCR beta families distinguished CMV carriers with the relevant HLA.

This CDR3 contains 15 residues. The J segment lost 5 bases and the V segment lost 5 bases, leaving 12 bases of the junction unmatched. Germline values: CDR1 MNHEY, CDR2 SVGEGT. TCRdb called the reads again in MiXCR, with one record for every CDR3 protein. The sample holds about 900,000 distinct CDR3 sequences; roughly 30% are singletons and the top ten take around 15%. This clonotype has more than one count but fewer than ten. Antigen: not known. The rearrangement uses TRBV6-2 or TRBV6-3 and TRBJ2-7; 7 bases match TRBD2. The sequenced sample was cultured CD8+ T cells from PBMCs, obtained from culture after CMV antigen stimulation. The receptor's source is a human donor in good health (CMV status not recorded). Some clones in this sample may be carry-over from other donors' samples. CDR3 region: CASSPSPTSFHEQYV. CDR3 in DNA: TGTGCCAGCAGTCCTTCCCCGACTAGCTTCCACGAGCAGTACGTC.